This TCR beta chain was recovered during a study of control samples from healthy donors and cancer patients. Data came from immunoSEQ multiplex PCR; TCRdb stores just in-frame clones and leaves some out. The table has approximately 100,000 clones, roughly 90% seen once. V gave up 3 bases and J gave up 3 bases, with 17 bases separating them. The CDR3 totals 16 residues. Germline V gene data show CDR1 as SNHLY and CDR2 as FYNNEI. The J gene is TRBJ1-2, the V gene TRBV2, with a tentative D call TRBD1 (6 bases). Source material: blood. This TCR was sampled from a man aged 25-45 years in good health. This CDR3 reads CASSDHTRQVDYGYTF. The CDR3, as DNA: TGTGCCAGCAGTGACCATACCAGACAGGTGGACTATGGCTACACCTTC.